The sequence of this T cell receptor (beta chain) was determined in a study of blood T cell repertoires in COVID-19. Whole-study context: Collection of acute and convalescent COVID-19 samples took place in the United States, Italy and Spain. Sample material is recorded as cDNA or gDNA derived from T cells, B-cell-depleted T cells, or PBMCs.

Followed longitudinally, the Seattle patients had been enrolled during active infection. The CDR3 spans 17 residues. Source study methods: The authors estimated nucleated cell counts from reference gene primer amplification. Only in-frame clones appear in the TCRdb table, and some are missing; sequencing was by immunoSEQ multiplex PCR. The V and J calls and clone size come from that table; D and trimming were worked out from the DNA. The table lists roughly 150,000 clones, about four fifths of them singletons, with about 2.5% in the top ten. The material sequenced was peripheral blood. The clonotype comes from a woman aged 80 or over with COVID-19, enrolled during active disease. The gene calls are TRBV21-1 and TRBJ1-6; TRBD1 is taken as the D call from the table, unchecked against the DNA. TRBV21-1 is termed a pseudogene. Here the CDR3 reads CASSKGTADSYNSPLHF. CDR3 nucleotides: TGTGCCAGCAGCAAAGGGACAGCCGACTCCTATAATTCACCCCTCCACTTT.